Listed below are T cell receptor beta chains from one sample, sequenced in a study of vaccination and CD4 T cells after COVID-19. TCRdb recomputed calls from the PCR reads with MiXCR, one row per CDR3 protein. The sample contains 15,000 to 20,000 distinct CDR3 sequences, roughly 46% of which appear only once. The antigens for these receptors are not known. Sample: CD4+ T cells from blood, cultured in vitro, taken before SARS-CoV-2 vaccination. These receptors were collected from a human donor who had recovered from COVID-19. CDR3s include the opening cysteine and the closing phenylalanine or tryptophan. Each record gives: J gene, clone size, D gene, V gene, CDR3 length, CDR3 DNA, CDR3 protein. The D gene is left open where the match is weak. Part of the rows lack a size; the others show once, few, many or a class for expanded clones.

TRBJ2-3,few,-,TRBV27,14,TGTGCCAGCACCCGGGCGGATAGCACAGATACGCAGTATTTT,CASTRADSTDTQYF
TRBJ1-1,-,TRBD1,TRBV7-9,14,TGTGCCAGCAGCGGGACAGGGGGCGATTTGGACGCTTTCTTT,CASSGTGGDLDAFF
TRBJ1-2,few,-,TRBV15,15,TGTGCCACCAGCAGACCCGGGGACGGCATTAATGGCTACACCTTC,CATSRPGDGINGYTF
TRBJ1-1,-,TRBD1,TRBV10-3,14,TGTGCCATCAGTGAGAGACAGGGAAGGACTGAAGCTTTCTTT,CAISERQGRTEAFF
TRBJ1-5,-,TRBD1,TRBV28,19,TGTGCCAGCAGTCGATCCCCGGACAGGGGGTGGGGTAGCAATCAGCCCCAGCATTTT,CASSRSPDRGWGSNQPQHF
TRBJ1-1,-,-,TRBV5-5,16,TGTGCCAGCAGCTCGTATCCTACTAACATGAACACTGAAGCTTTCTTT,CASSSYPTNMNTEAFF
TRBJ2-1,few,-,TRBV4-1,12,TGCGCCAGCAGCCAAGGACTGGATGAGCAGTTCTTC,CASSQGLDEQFF
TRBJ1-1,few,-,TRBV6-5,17,TGTGCCAGCAGTTTGAGGAGGGGATTAGCGATGAACACTGAAGCTTTCTTT,CASSLRRGLAMNTEAFF
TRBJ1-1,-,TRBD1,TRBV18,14,TGTGCCAGCTCACCTTCCGGGGGGGGACAGCTAGCTTTCTTT,CASSPSGGGQLAFF
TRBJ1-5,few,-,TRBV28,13,TGTGCCAGCAGTCTACGGTTAACTCAGCCCCAGCATTTT,CASSLRLTQPQHF
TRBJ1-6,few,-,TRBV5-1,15,TGCGCCAGCAGCTTAGACACCTCCGGGGATTCACCCCTCCACTTT,CASSLDTSGDSPLHF
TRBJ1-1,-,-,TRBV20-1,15,TGCAGTGCCACGACCTTCGACAGAATGGAGACTGAAGCTTTCTTT,CSATTFDRMETEAFF
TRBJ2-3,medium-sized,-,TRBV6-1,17,TGTGCCAGCTCAGGCGGGCAGGGGCTTTCGTCTCCAGATACGCAGTATTTT,CASSGGQGLSSPDTQYF
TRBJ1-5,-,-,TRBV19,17,TGTGCCAGTAGTCCCCTTGTTGAGGGACGAAGCAATCAGCCCCAGCATTTT,CASSPLVEGRSNQPQHF
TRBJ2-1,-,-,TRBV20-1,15,TGCAGTGCTCCCAGGGGAGGAAATATCTACAATGAGCAGTTCTTC,CSAPRGGNIYNEQFF
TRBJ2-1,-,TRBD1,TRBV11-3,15,TGTGCCAGCAGCTTAGTCCGGGACAGGGGGAATGAGCAGTTCTTC,CASSLVRDRGNEQFF
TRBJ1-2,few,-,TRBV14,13,TGTGCCAGCAGCCGTGGACGCAACTATGGCTACACCTTC,CASSRGRNYGYTF
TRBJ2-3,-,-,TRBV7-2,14,TGTGCCAGCAGCTTAGACGCCAGCACAGATACGCAGTATTTT,CASSLDASTDTQYF
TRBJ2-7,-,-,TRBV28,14,TGTGCCAGCAGTTTCAGCGGGCCACCCTACGAGCAGTACTTC,CASSFSGPPYEQYF
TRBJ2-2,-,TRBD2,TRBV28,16,TGTGCCAGCAGTTTAATCAGCGGGATGAACACCGGGGAGCTGTTTTTT,CASSLISGMNTGELFF
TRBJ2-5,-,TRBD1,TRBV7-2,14,TGTGCCAGCAGAAGGGACAGGGTGATGGAGACCCAGTACTTC,CASRRDRVMETQYF
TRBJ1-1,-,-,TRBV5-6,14,TGTGCCAGCAGCTTGGAATTGAGAGCCACTGAAGCTTTCTTT,CASSLELRATEAFF
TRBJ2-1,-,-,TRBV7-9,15,TGTGCCAGCAGCTTAGGTCTCGGGATTGACAATGAGCAGTTCTTC,CASSLGLGIDNEQFF
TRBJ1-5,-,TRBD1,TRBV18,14,TGTGCCAGCTCCCCCGGGACAGGGAATCAGCCCCAGCATTTT,CASSPGTGNQPQHF
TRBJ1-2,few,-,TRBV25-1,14,TGTGCCAGCAGTAGAGCTGGGGAAAACTATGGCTACACCTTC,CASSRAGENYGYTF
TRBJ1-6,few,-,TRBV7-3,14,TGTGCCAGCAGCCAGACAGCTCGAGGTTCACCCCTCCACTTT,CASSQTARGSPLHF
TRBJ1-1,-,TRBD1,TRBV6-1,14,TGTGCCAGCAGTGTCGGACAGGTGAACACTAAAGCTTTCTTT,CASSVGQVNTKAFF
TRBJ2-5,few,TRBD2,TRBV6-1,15,TGTGCCAGCAGTGAAGGTCAAACTAGCGCCGAGACCCAGTACTTC,CASSEGQTSAETQYF